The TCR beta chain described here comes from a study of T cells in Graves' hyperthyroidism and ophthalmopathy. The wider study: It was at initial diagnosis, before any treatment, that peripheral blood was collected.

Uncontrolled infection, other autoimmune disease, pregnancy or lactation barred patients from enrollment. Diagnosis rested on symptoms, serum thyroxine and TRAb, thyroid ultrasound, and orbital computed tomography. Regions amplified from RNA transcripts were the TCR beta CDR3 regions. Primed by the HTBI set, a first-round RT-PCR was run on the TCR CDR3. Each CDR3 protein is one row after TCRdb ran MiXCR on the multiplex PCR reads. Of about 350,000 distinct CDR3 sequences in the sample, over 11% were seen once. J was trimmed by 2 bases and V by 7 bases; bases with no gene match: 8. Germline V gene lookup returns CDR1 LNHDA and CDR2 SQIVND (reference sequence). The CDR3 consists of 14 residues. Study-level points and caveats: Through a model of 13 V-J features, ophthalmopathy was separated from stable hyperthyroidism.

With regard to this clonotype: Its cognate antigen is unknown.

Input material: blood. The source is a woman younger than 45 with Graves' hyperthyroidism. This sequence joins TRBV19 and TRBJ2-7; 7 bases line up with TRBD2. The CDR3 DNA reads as TGTGCCAGTAACCCTAGCGGCCCGCCCTACGAGCAGTACTTC. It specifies CASNPSGPPYEQYF.